This entry lists 13 T cell receptor beta chains sequenced from one sample in a study of blood T cell repertoires in COVID-19. Only in-frame clones appear in the TCRdb table, and some are missing; sequencing was by immunoSEQ multiplex PCR. The sample carries fewer than 500,000 clones, around 90% recorded once. Material: PBMCs or T cells enriched from blood (not recorded which). The receptors derive from a woman between 18 and 29 years old with acute COVID-19.

The J gene is TRBJ2-1, the V gene TRBV7-2; D is perhaps TRBD2 (6 bases). CDR3 length equals 14 residues. With 8 bases removed from V and 0 bases from J, the gap between germline ends came to 11 bases. Looked up from germline, CDR1 is SGHTA and CDR2 is FQGNSA. CDR3 sequence: CASRRGVSYNEQFF. The CDR3 DNA sequence: TGTGCCAGCCGGCGCGGGGTCTCCTACAATGAGCAGTTCTTC.

The chain combines TRBV30 with TRBJ2-1; D is uncertain. V dropped 4 bases and J dropped 9 bases, with 16 bases sitting between them. This CDR3 has 13 amino acids. In germline, CDR1 is GTSNPN, CDR2 SVGIG (reference sequence). The CDR3 spells CAWTRRSVREQFF. The DNA of the CDR3 is TGTGCCTGGACTCGAAGATCAGTCCGTGAGCAGTTCTTC.

J is TRBJ2-7 and V is TRBV4-3, with 9 bases matching TRBD2. The CDR3 is made up of 17 amino acids. CDR1 LGHNA and CDR2 YSLEER come from the germline V gene. V shed 0 bases, J shed 4 bases, and the junction held 10 bases outside the gene matches. In DNA form, the CDR3 reads TGCGCCAGCAGCCAAGAGTCCGCGGGAGGGCCTTTGTACGAGCAGTACTTC. Translated, it gives CASSQESAGGPLYEQYF.

This rearrangement joins TRBV27 to TRBJ1-1, with D hard to call. Germline V gene data show CDR1 as MNHEY and CDR2 as SMNVEV (reference sequence). The V and J ends lost 3 bases and 1 base respectively, with 6 bases between them. The CDR3 runs to 13 residues. CDR3 sequence reads: CASSFGSNTEAFF. The CDR3, as DNA: TGTGCCAGCAGTTTCGGTTCGAACACTGAAGCTTTCTTT.

V usage is TRBV11-3 and J usage is TRBJ1-1; D gene unclear. CDR3 length equals 13 residues. With 0 bases removed from V and 4 bases from J, the gap between germline ends came to 6 bases. The germline V gene has CDR1 SGHNT and CDR2 YENEEA. Here the CDR3 reads CASSLDQATEAFF. CDR3 in DNA: TGTGCCAGCAGCTTAGATCAGGCCACTGAAGCTTTCTTT.

V usage is TRBV19 and J usage is TRBJ2-5, with TRBD2 matching over 8 bases. This CDR3 has 15 amino acids. After removal of 6 bases from V and 5 bases from J, the junction contained 11 bases not matched to a gene. CDR1 and CDR2 from the germline V gene are LNHDA and SQIVND (reference sequence). CDR3 loop: CASSLAGPLRETQYF. The CDR3 nucleotides read TGTGCCAGTAGCTTAGCGGGACCGCTACGGGAGACCCAGTACTTC. The entire variable domain, with the rest obtained from reference TRBV19 and TRBJ2-5, is as follows: DGGITQSPKYLFRKEGQNVTLSCEQNLNHDAMYWYRQDPGQGLRLIYYSQIVNDFQKGDIAEGYSVSREKKESFPLTVTSAQKNPTAFYLCASSLAGPLRETQYFGPGTRLLVL.

The V call is TRBV11-3, the J call TRBJ1-1; no reliable D call. The CDR3 totals 14 residues. Germline loops: CDR1 SGHNT, CDR2 YENEEA. With 0 bases removed from V and 3 bases from J, the gap between germline ends came to 8 bases. The chain's CDR3 is CASSLDLEDTEAFF. The CDR3 coding sequence is TGTGCCAGCAGCTTAGATCTAGAGGACACTGAAGCTTTCTTT.

The chain combines TRBV12-3 or TRBV12-4 with TRBJ2-1, with a possible D match to TRBD2 (5 bases). Trimming removed 8 bases from V and 8 bases from J, with 13 bases in between. There are 12 residues in the CDR3. This chain's CDR3 is CASQRGRDEQFF. CDR3 in DNA: TGTGCCAGCCAACGCGGGCGGGATGAGCAGTTCTTC.

The chain carries TRBV3-1 (or the pseudogene TRBV3-2) and TRBJ2-7, with D tentatively TRBD2 (6 bases). In germline, CDR1 is LGHDT, CDR2 YNNKEL (reference sequence). The CDR3 runs to 15 residues. Trimming removed 4 bases from V and 0 bases from J, with 13 bases in between. The CDR3 loop reads CASSPTGLSSYEQYF. CDR3 coding DNA: TGTGCCAGCAGCCCGACGGGACTGAGCTCCTACGAGCAGTACTTC.

This sequence joins TRBV5-8 and TRBJ1-2; D is unclear. The V gene's germline CDR1 is SGHTS and CDR2 YDEGEE. The CDR3 runs 11 residues. Deletions cut 8 bases from V and 5 bases from J, with 10 bases between. The CDR3 reads CARRDAYGYTF. CDR3 in DNA: TGTGCCAGACGGGATGCATATGGCTACACCTTC. The full variable domain, in which reference TRBV5-8 and TRBJ1-2 provide the parts outside the CDR3, is EAGVTQSPTHLIKTRGQQATLRCSPISGHTSVYWYQQALGLGLQFLLWYDEGEERNRGNFPPRFSGRQFPNYSSELNVNALELEDSALYLCARRDAYGYTFGSGTRLTVV.

The table lists this clone with a count of one. The chain carries TRBV6-2 or TRBV6-3 and TRBJ1-2, with D possibly TRBD1 on 6 matching bases. V lost 4 bases and J lost 8, with 17 bases in between. Germline V gives CDR1 MNHEY, CDR2 SVGEGT. CDR3 size: 14 residues. The CDR3 loop reads CASSSRTGGQGYTF. The CDR3 DNA reads TGTGCCAGCAGTTCACGGACCGGGGGGCAAGGCTACACCTTC.

The CDR3 sequence is CASSPIRGGYTF. In DNA, the CDR3 is TGTGCCAGCAGCCCAATTAGGGGCGGCTACACCTTC. The J gene is TRBJ1-2, the V gene TRBV14; a weak D match, TRBD1 (5 bases). The germline V gene encodes CDR1 SGHDN and CDR2 FVKESK. This CDR3 spans 12 amino acids. The V end lost 4 bases, the J end lost 8 bases, and 11 bases lay between the germline ends. The variable domain in full, with the rest retrieved from reference TRBV14 and TRBJ1-2, is EAGVTQFPSHSVIEKGQTVTLRCDPISGHDNLYWYRRVMGKEIKFLLHFVKESKQDESGMPNNRFLAERTGGTYSTLKVQPAELEDSGVYFCASSPIRGGYTFGSGTRLTVV.

The chain has TRBV6-2 or TRBV6-3 and TRBJ2-7; 11 bases line up with TRBD2. V lost 5 bases and J lost 0; bases outside the gene matches: 3. The CDR3 runs 15 residues. Germline-derived CDR1 and CDR2 are MNHEY and SVGEGT. The CDR3 DNA reads TGTGCCAGCAGTCTGACTAGCGGGAACTCCTACGAGCAGTACTTC. Protein: CASSLTSGNSYEQYF.